One T cell receptor beta chain is described in this entry. Patients at the Seattle site were enrolled during active infection and followed longitudinally. The germline V gene has CDR1 SGHTA and CDR2 FQGNSA. Trimming left V 0 bases short and J 6 bases short, with 12 bases between. The length of the CDR3 is 15 residues. This record belongs to a study of blood T cell repertoires in COVID-19. Study information: Acute and convalescent COVID-19 specimens originated in the United States, Italy and Spain.

As handled by the study authors: Amplification from reference gene primers served as the basis for estimated nucleated cell counts. The method was immunoSEQ multiplex PCR; TCRdb's version includes in-frame clones alone and lacks a portion of them. V, J and clone size were drawn from that table, and D and trimming were deduced from the DNA. Here the sample spans fewer than 80,000 clones, 86% being singletons. The sample consisted of peripheral blood. V and J are TRBV7-2 and TRBJ2-1; D is possibly TRBD1 (6 bases). The origin of this receptor is a man older than 75 with COVID-19, enrolled during active disease. As DNA, the CDR3 is TGTGCCAGCAGCTTAGCGTCCGGGACATTCAATGAGCAGTTCTTC. This codes for CASSLASGTFNEQFF.